This T cell receptor beta chain was captured by sequencing in a study of T cell responses to AZD1222 COVID-19 vaccine (dated by TCRdb to the early 2020s). As for the study more broadly: A total of 240 or so trial participants underwent TCR sequencing, of whom roughly 210 had received two doses of AZD1222 and 26 had received two doses of the MenACWY control vaccine. Trial participants were enrolled into age subgroups of 18-55, 56-69 and 70-plus years, which contained around 140, 26 and 57 TCR-sequenced participants, respectively.

Overall study results and their limits: No day 14 peak-response samples were available, so repertoires were characterized only after the peak T cell response. The 56-69-year group was small, and its depth increase did not reach significance, likely because of low power. Nearly half of unique spike-specific TCRs reportedly recognized epitopes outside regions mutated in the B.1.351 and B.1.1.7 variants. Spike-specific TCR breadth and depth rose significantly after two AZD1222 doses compared with day 0 and with MenACWY recipients. Conclusions about previously exposed vaccinees were limited because only six AZD1222 recipients were SARS-CoV-2 seropositive at baseline. The whole spike protein was spanned by vaccine-associated CD4 TCRs, and dominant responses were seen in regions 160-218 and 743-854. Participants were mostly white British, with more females than males. The authors suggested clonal diversity may have been underestimated.

The CDR3 regions of human TCRbeta chains were analyzed by immunosequencing. Under the source paper's analysis protocol: TCRs in the repertoires were compared against a reference library of SARS-CoV-2-specific TCRs that had been generated with the MIRA antigen-specificity platform. Breadth meant the fraction of unique TCRs that were SARS-CoV-2-associated, whereas depth meant the fraction of total T cells that were SARS-CoV-2-associated. Using the MIRA data, each spike-specific TCR was mapped to the spike region that the TCR reacts to and placed in a CD4 or CD8 class. Log10-transformed breadth and depth values were compared by one-way ANOVA with Sidak's multiple comparisons tests. The table comes from immuneACCESS by way of TCRdb, which keeps in-frame sequences with V and J called. Part of the clones is missing from these tables; in studies checked, under half for an unresolved V gene and the rest for unknown reasons. V and J calls and clone size are copied from that table; D and trimming were computed from the DNA. This sample has 86,000 or so clones in its table, and roughly 90% of those were observed once. The ten largest account for less than 9% of the sample.

Read against the paper, the sample's time point label means: about 28 days (+/-7) after the second vaccine dose. AZD1222 recipients given second doses at about 4 weeks or at about 12 weeks were pooled, since spike-specific TCR depth and breadth were not found to differ between the two schedules. Vaccinee samples were obtained from the UK trials COV001 and COV002, which included a single-blind randomized controlled phase 2/3 trial of AZD1222 (ChAdOx1 nCoV-19) in healthy adults. For TCRbeta chain sequencing, PBMC samples from trial participants were taken at day 0 and at day 28 after the second dose. A word on this clone: Its antigen specificity is not known. One base away there is no much larger clone; base qualities are not given.

The CDR3 has 15 amino acids, counting the end cysteine and phenylalanine. CDR3 DNA is the only sequence kept; it has 45 bases, read in frame from the first base. The germline V gene supplies CDR1 SGHRS and CDR2 YFSETQ. Germline trimming amounts to 1 base on V and 5 bases on J, with 3 as the count of junction bases outside the gene matches. The material sequenced was peripheral blood, taken 28 days after the second AZD1222 dose. Here the chain combines TRBV5-1 and TRBJ2-1, with 10 middle bases fitting TRBD2. The source of this sequence is an adult who received the AZD1222 COVID-19 vaccine. The CDR3 region: CASSLLAGADNEQFF. The nucleotide sequence reads as follows: TGCGCCAGCAGCTTGCTAGCGGGAGCGGACAATGAGCAGTTCTTC.